The sequence of this T cell receptor beta chain was determined in a study of T cell repertoires in cytomegalovirus infection. Across the study: The public TCR beta signatures pointed to both CMV infection and matching HLA type. Study-wide findings and caveats: Summed public TCR beta family frequency identified CMV carriers bearing the relevant HLA.

Germline CDR1 is DFQATT and CDR2 is SNEGSKA (reference sequence). The ends lost 6 bases at V and 8 bases at J; junction bases unmatched: 4. CDR3 length equals 13 residues. For this clonotype: Its specificity is not known.

Each CDR3 protein is one row after TCRdb ran MiXCR on the reads. The table includes 500,000 to 600,000 distinct CDR3 sequences, 15% to 20% detected once. This TCR was recovered from a human donor in good health (CMV status not recorded). Some clones in this sample may be carry-over from other donors' samples. Source material: CD8+ T cells from PBMCs. The gene calls are TRBV20-1 and TRBJ2-1, with 13 bases that match TRBD2. The CDR3 spells CSARTSGRYEQFF. Written as DNA, the CDR3 is TGCAGTGCGAGGACTAGCGGGAGATATGAGCAGTTCTTC.